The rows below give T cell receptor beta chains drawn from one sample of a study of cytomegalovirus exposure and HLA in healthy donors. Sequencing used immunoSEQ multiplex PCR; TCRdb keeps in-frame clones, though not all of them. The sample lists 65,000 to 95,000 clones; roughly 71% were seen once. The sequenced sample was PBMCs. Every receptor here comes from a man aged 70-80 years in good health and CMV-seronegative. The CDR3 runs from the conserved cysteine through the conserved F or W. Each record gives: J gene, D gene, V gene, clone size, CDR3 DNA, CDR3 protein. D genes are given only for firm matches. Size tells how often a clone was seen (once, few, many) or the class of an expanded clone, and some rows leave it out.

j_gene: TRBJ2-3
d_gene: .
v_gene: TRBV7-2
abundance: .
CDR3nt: TGTGCCAGCAGCTCCTTGACATTGGGCACAGATACGCAGTATTTT
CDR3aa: CASSSLTLGTDTQYF

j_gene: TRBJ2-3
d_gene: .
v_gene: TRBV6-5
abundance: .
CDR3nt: TGTGCCAGCAGTTACGGCGGCAGCACAGATACGCAGTATTTT
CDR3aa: CASSYGGSTDTQYF

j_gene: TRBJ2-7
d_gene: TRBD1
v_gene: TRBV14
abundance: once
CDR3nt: TGTGCCAGCAGCCAGAGGGGGCGGGCATCCTACGAGCAGTACTTC
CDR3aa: CASSQRGRASYEQYF

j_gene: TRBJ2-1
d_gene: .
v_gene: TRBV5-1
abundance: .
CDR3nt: TGCGCCAGCAGCGCCCCCTGGTCTGGAGCGGGTTACAATGAGCAGTTCTTC
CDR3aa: CASSAPWSGAGYNEQFF

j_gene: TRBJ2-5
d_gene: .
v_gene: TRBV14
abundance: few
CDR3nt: TGTGCCAGCAGCACGTTGGGGCTCGCCCAAGAGACCCAGTACTTC
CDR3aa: CASSTLGLAQETQYF

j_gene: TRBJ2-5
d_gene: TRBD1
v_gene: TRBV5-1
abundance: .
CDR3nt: TGCGCCAGCAGCTTGATGGACAGGGGGGAAGAGACCCAGTACTTC
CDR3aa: CASSLMDRGEETQYF

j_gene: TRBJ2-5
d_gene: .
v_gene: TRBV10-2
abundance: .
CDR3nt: TGCGCCAGCAGTGAGTCAAGGGGATGGGGAGAGACCCAGTACTTC
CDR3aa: CASSESRGWGETQYF

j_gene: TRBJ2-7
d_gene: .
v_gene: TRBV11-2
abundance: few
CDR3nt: TGTGCCAGCAGCTTAGGGTTTCTGGCGGACGAGCAGTACTTC
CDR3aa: CASSLGFLADEQYF

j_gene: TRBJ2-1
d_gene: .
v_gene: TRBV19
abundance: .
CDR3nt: TGTGCCAGTAAATCGGGGGGCAACGGTGAGCAGTTCTTC
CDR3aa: CASKSGGNGEQFF

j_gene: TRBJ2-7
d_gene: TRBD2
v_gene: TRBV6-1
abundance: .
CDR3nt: TGTGCCAGCGGGGGGGTAGCAGCCAACGAGCAGTACTTC
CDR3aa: CASGGVAANEQYF

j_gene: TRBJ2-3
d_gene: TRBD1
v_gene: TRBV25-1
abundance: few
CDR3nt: TGTGCCAGCAGTGGGACAGGGGTAGGAGATACGCAGTATTTT
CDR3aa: CASSGTGVGDTQYF

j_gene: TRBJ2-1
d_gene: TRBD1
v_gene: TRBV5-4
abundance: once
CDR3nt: TGTGCCAGCAGCTCCCCGGGACAGGGGGTATATGAGCAGTTCTTC
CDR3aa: CASSSPGQGVYEQFF

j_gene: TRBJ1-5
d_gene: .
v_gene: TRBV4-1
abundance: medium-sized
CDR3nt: TGCGCCAGCAGCCAAGTCGAGAATCAGCCCCAGCATTTT
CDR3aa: CASSQVENQPQHF

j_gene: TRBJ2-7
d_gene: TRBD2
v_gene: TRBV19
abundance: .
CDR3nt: TGTGCCAGTAGCGGTAGGACTAGGGGCTCCTACGAGCAGTACTTC
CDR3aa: CASSGRTRGSYEQYF

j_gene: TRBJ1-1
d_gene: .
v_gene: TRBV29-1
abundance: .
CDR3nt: TGCAGCGTCGAACAATTTGAAGCTTTCTTT
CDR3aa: CSVEQFEAFF

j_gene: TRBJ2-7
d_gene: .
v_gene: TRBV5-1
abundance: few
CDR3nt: TGCGCCAGCAGCTCAGACAGCTACGAGCAGTACTTC
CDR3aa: CASSSDSYEQYF

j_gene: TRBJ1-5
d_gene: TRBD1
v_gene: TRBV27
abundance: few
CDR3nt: TGTGCCAGCACCACAAGGACAGGGGGCAATCAGCCCCAGCATTTT
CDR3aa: CASTTRTGGNQPQHF

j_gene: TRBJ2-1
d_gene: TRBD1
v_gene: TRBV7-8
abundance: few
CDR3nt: TGTGCCAGCAGCTCCTCCGACAGGGCATCCTACAATGAGCAGTTCTTC
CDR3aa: CASSSSDRASYNEQFF

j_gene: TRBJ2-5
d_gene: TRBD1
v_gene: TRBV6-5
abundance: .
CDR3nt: TGTGCCAGCAGTTACTCGAGACAGGGGCGGGGAGAGACCCAGTACTTC
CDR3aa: CASSYSRQGRGETQYF

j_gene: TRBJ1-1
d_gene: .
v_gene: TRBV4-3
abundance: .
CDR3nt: TGCGCCAGCAGCCTTTCGAGCCCCCGAGGAGGGAACACTGAAGCTTTCTTT
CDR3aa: CASSLSSPRGGNTEAFF

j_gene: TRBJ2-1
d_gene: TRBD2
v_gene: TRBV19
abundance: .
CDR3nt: TGTGCCAGTAGTAATCTAGCGGGAGTCTACAATGAGCAGTTCTTC
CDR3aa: CASSNLAGVYNEQFF

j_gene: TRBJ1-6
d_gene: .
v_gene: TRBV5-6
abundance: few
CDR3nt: TGTGCCAGCAGCTTTTCGACTTCCTATAATTCACCCCTCCACTTT
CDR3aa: CASSFSTSYNSPLHF

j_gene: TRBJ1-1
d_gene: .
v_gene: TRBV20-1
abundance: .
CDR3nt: TGCAGTGTCGAGGGGGACACTGAAGCTTTCTTT
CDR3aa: CSVEGDTEAFF

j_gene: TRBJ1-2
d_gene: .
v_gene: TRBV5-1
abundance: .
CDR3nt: TGCGCCAGCAGCTTAAACCGGATCGGGGGCTATGGCTACACCTTC
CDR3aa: CASSLNRIGGYGYTF

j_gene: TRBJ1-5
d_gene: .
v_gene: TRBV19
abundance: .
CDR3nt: TGTGCCAGCCGATCTGGGGGGGGAGGGTCCAGCAATCAGCCCCAGCATTTT
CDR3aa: CASRSGGGGSSNQPQHF

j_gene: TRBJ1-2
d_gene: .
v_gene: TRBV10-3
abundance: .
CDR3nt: TGTGCCATCAGTGAGGAGACCAAGAGATTGCGGGGCTACACCTTC
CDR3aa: CAISEETKRLRGYTF

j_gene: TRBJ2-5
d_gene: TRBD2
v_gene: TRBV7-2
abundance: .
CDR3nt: TGTGCCAGCAGCTCGGGACTAGCGGGGGGGCCCCAAGAGACCCAGTACTTC
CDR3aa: CASSSGLAGGPQETQYF

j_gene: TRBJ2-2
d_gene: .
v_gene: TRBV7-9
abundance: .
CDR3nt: TGTGCCAGCAGCCCTCAGGGGCCGCCGTCTACCGGGGAGCTGTTTTTT
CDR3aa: CASSPQGPPSTGELFF

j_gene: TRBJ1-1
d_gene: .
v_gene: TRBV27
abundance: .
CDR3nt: TGTGCCAGCAGTCCCACAGGGTACACTGAAGCTTTCTTT
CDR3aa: CASSPTGYTEAFF

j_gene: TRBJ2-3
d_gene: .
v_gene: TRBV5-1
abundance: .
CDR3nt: TGCGCCAGCAGCTTGGTTGGAGGATCTAGCACAGATACGCAGTATTTT
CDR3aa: CASSLVGGSSTDTQYF

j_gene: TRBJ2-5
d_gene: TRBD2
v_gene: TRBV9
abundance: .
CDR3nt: TGTGCCAGCAGCGTAGCTGTTGGGGCGGGAGGTACTCAAGAGACCCAGTACTTC
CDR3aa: CASSVAVGAGGTQETQYF

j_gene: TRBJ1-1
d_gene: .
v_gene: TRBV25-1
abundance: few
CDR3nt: TGTGCCAGCAGTGAAGGGGGCCGTACTGAAGCTTTCTTT
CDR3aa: CASSEGGRTEAFF

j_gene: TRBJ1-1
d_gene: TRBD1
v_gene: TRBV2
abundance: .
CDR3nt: TGTGCCAGCCTACCGGGACAGGCAAACACTGAAGCTTTCTTT
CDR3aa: CASLPGQANTEAFF

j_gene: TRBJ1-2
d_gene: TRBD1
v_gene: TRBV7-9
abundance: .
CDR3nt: TGTGCCAGCAGCCCCCGGACAGGGGCTAACTATGGCTACACCTTC
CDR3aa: CASSPRTGANYGYTF

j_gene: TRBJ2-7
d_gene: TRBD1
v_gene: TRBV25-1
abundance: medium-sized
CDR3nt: TGTGCCAGCAGTGGGGGTAACAGGGGGCTCTACGAGCAGTACTTC
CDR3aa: CASSGGNRGLYEQYF

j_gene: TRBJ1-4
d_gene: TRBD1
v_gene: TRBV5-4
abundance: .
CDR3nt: TGTGCCAGCAGCATCCGGGACAGGGGAATCAGTAATGAAAAACTGTTTTTT
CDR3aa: CASSIRDRGISNEKLFF

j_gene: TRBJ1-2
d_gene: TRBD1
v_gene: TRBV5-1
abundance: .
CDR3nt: TGCGCCAGCAGCTCCGACAGGGGACAAACCAACTATGGCTACACCTTC
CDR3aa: CASSSDRGQTNYGYTF

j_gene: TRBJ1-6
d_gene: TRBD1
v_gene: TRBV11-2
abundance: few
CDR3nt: TGTGCCAGCAGCTTAGGCCGACAGGGGAATTCACCCCTCCACTTT
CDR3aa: CASSLGRQGNSPLHF

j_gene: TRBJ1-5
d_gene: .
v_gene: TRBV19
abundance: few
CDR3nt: TGTGCCAGTAGGTCGGCACAGGGCTTAAATCAGCCCCAGCATTTT
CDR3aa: CASRSAQGLNQPQHF

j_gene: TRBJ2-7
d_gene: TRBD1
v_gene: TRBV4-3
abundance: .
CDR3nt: TGCGCCAGCAGCCACGGGACAGGGGGCGGCACCTACGAGCAGTACTTC
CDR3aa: CASSHGTGGGTYEQYF

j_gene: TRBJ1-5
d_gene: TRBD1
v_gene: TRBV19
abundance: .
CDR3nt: TGTGCCAGTAGTATAGGGGAACGGACAGGGCTCCAGCCCCAGCATTTT
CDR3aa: CASSIGERTGLQPQHF

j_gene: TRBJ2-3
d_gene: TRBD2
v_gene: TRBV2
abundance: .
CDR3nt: TGTGCCAGCAGTGTGTCTAGCGGGAGAGTCACGCAGTATTTT
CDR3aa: CASSVSSGRVTQYF

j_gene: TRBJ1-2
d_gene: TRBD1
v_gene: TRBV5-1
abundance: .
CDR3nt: TGCGCCAGCATCGGACAGGGGGCTGGAGGCTACACCTTC
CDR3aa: CASIGQGAGGYTF

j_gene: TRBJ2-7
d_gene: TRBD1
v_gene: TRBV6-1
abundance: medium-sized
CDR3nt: TGTGCCAGCAGTCCTAGGACAGGCTACGAGCAGTACTTC
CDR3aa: CASSPRTGYEQYF

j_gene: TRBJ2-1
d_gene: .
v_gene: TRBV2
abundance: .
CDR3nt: TGTGCCAGCATGGGCCGACTAGTGAGTGATGAGCAGTTCTTC
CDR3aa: CASMGRLVSDEQFF